The 13 T cell receptor beta chains given below trace back to one sample, sequenced in a study of blood T cell repertoires in COVID-19 (dated by TCRdb to 2020 to 2021). Libraries came from the immunoSEQ multiplex PCR assay. TCRdb took this table from immuneACCESS and kept in-frame rearrangements with V and J called. Such tables lack part of the clones; where checked against another copy, unresolved V genes explain under half of the gap, and the rest is unexplained. This sample is represented by approximately 150,000 clones; around 83% of them were singletons. Of the sample, 15% to 20% is held by the ten largest clones. Sequenced input: peripheral blood. These receptors were obtained from a woman in her seventies who had recovered from COVID-19.

The V gene is TRBV2, the J gene TRBJ1-2; D unclear. The V end lost 4 bases, the J end lost 5 bases, and 11 bases lay between the germline ends. The CDR3 is 13 amino acids. CDR1 is SNHLY and CDR2 is FYNNEI in the germline V gene. In DNA, the CDR3 is TGTGCCAGCAGTGTAGGCGGTTTGTATGGCTACACCTTC. Its translation: CASSVGGLYGYTF.

The chain combines TRBV28 with TRBJ1-2; 7 bases agree with TRBD1. Germline CDR1 is MDHEN and CDR2 is SYDVKM. The CDR3 has 15 amino acids. Trimming removed 6 bases from V and 2 bases from J; junction bases left unmatched: 9. CDR3 protein: CASSLDRAKNYGYTF. In DNA form, the CDR3 reads TGTGCCAGCAGCCTAGACAGGGCCAAAAACTATGGCTACACCTTC.

The chain is built from TRBV5-1 and TRBJ1-1; the D gene is possibly TRBD1 (5 bases). The germline V and J ends were trimmed by 0 bases and 7 bases, with 13 bases remaining between them. This CDR3 is built from 14 residues. CDR1 and CDR2 (germline): SGHRS, YFSETQ. The CDR3 spells CASSLGPTGGEAFF. In DNA form, the CDR3 reads TGCGCCAGCAGCTTGGGCCCCACGGGGGGTGAAGCTTTCTTT. The whole variable domain, filled in from reference TRBV5-1 and TRBJ1-1, reads KAGVTQTPRYLIKTRGQQVTLSCSPISGHRSVSWYQQTPGQGLQFLFEYFSETQRNKGNFPGRFSGRQFSNSRSEMNVSTLELGDSALYLCASSLGPTGGEAFFGQGTRLTVV.

The genes are TRBV12-5 and TRBJ1-1, with a weak D call TRBD1 (6 bases). Germline V gene sequence: CDR1 LGHNT, CDR2 FRNRAP. V was clipped by 9 bases and J by 3 bases, with 14 bases between them. The CDR3 is made up of 13 amino acids. DNA of the CDR3: TGTGCTAGCGCAGGGGAAACGGACACTGAAGCTTTCTTT. Residues: CASAGETDTEAFF.

This chain joins TRBV5-1 and TRBJ1-1; a possible D gene is TRBD1 (5 bases). The CDR3 has 13 residues. Trimming pared 4 bases from V and 6 bases from J, leaving 13 bases between. The V gene's germline CDR1 is SGHRS and CDR2 YFSETQ. The CDR3, as DNA: TGCGCCAGCAGCCCGGAGTGGGGCTCTGAAGCTTTCTTT. This encodes CASSPEWGSEAFF.

The chain has TRBV6-5 and TRBJ2-1; the match to TRBD2 covers 9 bases. With 7 bases clipped from V and 8 bases from J, the junction kept 12 bases outside the gene matches. The CDR3 runs 15 residues. Germline lookup yields CDR1 MNHEY and CDR2 SVGAGI. The CDR3 loop is CASTDGPSGNDEQFF. The CDR3 DNA follows: TGTGCCAGCACCGATGGGCCTAGCGGGAACGATGAGCAGTTCTTC.

This clone was recorded only once. The V gene is TRBV15, the J gene TRBJ2-5; TRBD2 agrees at 12 bases. Germline CDR1 and CDR2: LNHNV and YYDKDF (reference sequence). This CDR3 is 16 amino acids long. The ends lost 1 base at V and 4 bases at J; junction bases unmatched: 4. The CDR3 reads CATSRGSSGRGETQYF. DNA for the CDR3: TGTGCCACCAGCAGAGGCTCTAGCGGGAGGGGAGAGACCCAGTACTTC. Using reference TRBV15 and TRBJ2-5 for the parts outside the CDR3, the full variable domain is DAMVIQNPRYQVTQFGKPVTLSCSQTLNHNVMYWYQQKSSQAPKLLFHYYDKDFNNEADTPDNFQSRRPNTSFCFLDIRSPGLGDTAMYLCATSRGSSGRGETQYFGPGTRLLVL.

The chain combines TRBV6-1 with TRBJ2-3, with 15 bases identical to TRBD2. Germline V CDR1 and CDR2: MNHNS, SASEGT. This CDR3 has 16 residues. Trimming at V came to 4 bases and at J to 3 bases, leaving 2 bases not matched to a gene. The CDR3 protein is CASSVGLAGGTDTQYF. CDR3 sequence (DNA): TGTGCCAGCAGTGTGGGACTAGCGGGAGGAACAGATACGCAGTATTTT.

This chain connects TRBV24-1 to TRBJ2-5, with D perhaps TRBD2 (5 bases). V lost 4 bases and J lost 4, with 12 bases in between. The CDR3 loop spans 14 amino acids. Germline V gene data show CDR1 as KGHDR and CDR2 as SFDVKD. The CDR3 DNA sequence: TGTGCCACCAGTGACCCAGGACTCGGAGAGACCCAGTACTTC. Amino acids: CATSDPGLGETQYF.

The chain recombines TRBV6-5 with TRBJ1-4; TRBD1 might be the D (6 bases). CDR3 size: 14 residues. Germline V gene sequence: CDR1 MNHEY, CDR2 SVGAGI. V lost 2 bases and J lost 10, with 14 bases in between. CDR3 amino acids: CASSYRGLGGKLFF. CDR3 DNA sequence: TGTGCCAGCAGTTACAGGGGCTTAGGGGGAAAACTGTTTTTT.

The V call is TRBV7-8, the J call TRBJ2-3, with D perhaps matching TRBD2 (5 bases). Trimming stripped 5 bases from V and 9 bases from J, with 12 bases between. CDR1 is SGHVS, CDR2 FQNEAQ, per germline. The CDR3 extends over 12 amino acids. CDR3 residues: CASSLATGTQYF. CDR3 in DNA: TGTGCCAGCAGCCTTGCCACGGGGACGCAGTATTTT.

The gene calls are TRBV5-1 and TRBJ2-2; perhaps TRBD2 as D (5 bases). CDR3 length: 17 amino acids. Trimming left V 4 bases short and J 0 bases short, with 16 bases between. Per germline, CDR1 SGHRS and CDR2 YFSETQ. Written as DNA, the CDR3 is TGCGCCAGCAGCGCCCGACCCAGCGGAGCGAACACCGGGGAGCTGTTTTTT. It specifies CASSARPSGANTGELFF.

A few counts support this clone. V is TRBV18 and J is TRBJ1-5, with no clear D. Trimming shortened V by 3 bases and J by 7 bases, and 10 bases separated the two germline ends. Germline V lookup: CDR1 KGHSH, CDR2 LQKENI. The CDR3 has 13 residues. The DNA of the CDR3 is TGTGCCAGCTCACCCGATAGTACCCAGCCCCAGCATTTT. Translation: CASSPDSTQPQHF.